A single sample gave rise to the 10 T cell receptor beta chains below, sequenced in a study of CD8+CD57+ T cells in acquired aplastic anemia. Patients who underwent sequencing had shown CD8+CD57+ cell expansion by flow cytometry. Researchers used genomic DNA as the template to profile TCR beta VDJ and CDR3. TCRdb called the reads again in MiXCR, with one record for every CDR3 protein. The data contain 150,000 to 200,000 distinct CDR3 sequences, around half of them singletons. The sequenced sample consisted of sorted CD4+, CD8+, or CD8+CD57+ T cells (not recorded which) from PBMCs. The source is a human donor with aplastic anemia.

The V and J genes are TRBV10-2 and TRBJ2-3, with a possible D match to TRBD1 (5 bases). Germline V gives CDR1 WSHSY, CDR2 SAAADI. The CDR3 length is 14 residues. V lost 5 bases and J 3 bases, leaving 12 bases between the germline ends. The CDR3 loop is CASSPLSGTDTQYF. DNA of the CDR3: TGCGCCAGCAGTCCCCTATCAGGGACAGATACGCAGTATTTT.

J is TRBJ2-7 and V is TRBV20-1, with a tentative D call TRBD2 (5 bases). V was pared by 7 bases and J by 5 bases, with 15 bases between. The germline V gene encodes CDR1 DFQATT and CDR2 SNEGSKA (reference sequence). The CDR3 runs to 12 residues. In DNA, the CDR3 is TGCAGTGGCGGGCGAGGGCCCCACGAGCAGTACTTC. Its protein product is CSGGRGPHEQYF.

The rearrangement joins TRBV20-1 to TRBJ2-1; D possibly corresponds to TRBD2 (5 bases). The CDR3 is made up of 12 amino acids. Germline-derived CDR1 and CDR2 are DFQATT and SNEGSKA (reference sequence). The ends were cut back, 7 bases at V and 6 bases at J, with 13 bases in the middle. The CDR3 protein is CSGHHGGNEQFF. The CDR3 nucleotides are TGCAGTGGACACCACGGAGGCAATGAGCAGTTCTTC.

The chain links TRBV30 to TRBJ2-5, with D hard to call. The CDR3 is 12 amino acids. Trimming removed 3 bases from V and 1 base from J, with 6 bases in between. Germline assignment: CDR1 GTSNPN and CDR2 SVGIG (reference sequence). CDR3 in amino acids: CAWRSFQETQYF. Here the CDR3 DNA reads TGTGCCTGGAGAAGTTTCCAAGAGACCCAGTACTTC.

CDR3 in DNA: TGTGCCAGCAGTCCCCAGGCGGGAGCCTACGAGCAGTACTTC. It codes for CASSPQAGAYEQYF. The chain recombines TRBV12-3 or TRBV12-4 with TRBJ2-7; 7 bases map to TRBD2. CDR3 length equals 14 residues. The ends lost 5 bases at V and 2 bases at J; junction bases unmatched: 6.

The V call is TRBV7-9, the J call TRBJ2-2; TRBD1 matches at 8 bases. Trimming took 4 bases from V and 8 from J; bases not matched to a gene: 0. This CDR3 contains 12 residues. The germline V gene has CDR1 SEHNR and CDR2 FQNEAQ (reference sequence). The CDR3 here is CASSWDRGELFF. The DNA for the CDR3 is TGTGCCAGCAGCTGGGACAGGGGGGAGCTGTTTTTT.

This clonotype was seen a handful of times. This rearrangement joins TRBV10-3 to TRBJ2-1; tentative D call: TRBD1 (6 bases). Trimming took 5 bases from V and 1 from J, leaving 12 bases between them. The CDR3 contains 15 residues. Germline lookup yields CDR1 ENHRY and CDR2 SYGVKD. DNA of the CDR3: TGTGCCATCAGTCGGACAGAAAGTTCCTACAATGAGCAGTTCTTC. Protein product: CAISRTESSYNEQFF.

This clonotype was observed many times. This rearrangement joins TRBV25-1 to TRBJ2-7; 9 positions agree with TRBD1. Germline V gene data show CDR1 as MGHDK and CDR2 as SYGVNS. V shed 10 bases, J shed 5 bases, and the junction held 12 bases outside the gene matches. This CDR3 spans 14 amino acids. The chain's CDR3 is CATFFGTGLDEQYF. The CDR3 nucleotides are TGTGCCACGTTCTTTGGGACAGGGTTGGACGAGCAGTACTTC.

V and J are TRBV9 and TRBJ1-2; D is unresolved. Germline CDR1 is SGDLS and CDR2 is YYNGEE. CDR3 length equals 14 residues. V lost 0 bases and J 6 bases, leaving 12 bases between the germline ends. The CDR3: CASSVVEFTDGYTF. The CDR3 DNA sequence: TGTGCCAGCAGCGTAGTCGAATTCACGGATGGCTACACCTTC.

The chain is built from TRBV2 and TRBJ2-1; D remains ambiguous. The V end was cut by 3 bases, the J end by 8 bases, with 8 bases between. Looked up from germline, CDR1 is SNHLY and CDR2 is FYNNEI. This CDR3 is 12 amino acids long. The CDR3 region is CASSDVGHEQFF. CDR3 DNA sequence: TGTGCCAGCAGTGATGTGGGTCATGAGCAGTTCTTC.